This T cell receptor (beta chain) was retrieved from a study of T-cell memory formation after mild COVID-19. TCRdb passed the 5' RACE reads through MiXCR, listing each CDR3 protein once. This sample has hundreds of thousands of distinct CDR3 sequences, with roughly 17% found just once. The sequence was collected from an adult woman who had mild COVID-19 (a few samples of this study predate the infection). Cell type and time point are not known. Material for sequencing was PBMCs or a T cell subset sorted from them (not recorded which).

As DNA, the CDR3 is TGTGCCACCAGCAGAGAGGGCTACGAGCAGTACTTC. Its protein is CATSREGYEQYF. This chain uses TRBV15 with TRBJ2-7; D remains unclear. V lost 0 bases, J lost 3 bases, and 3 bases lay in between. The germline gives CDR1 LNHNV, CDR2 YYDKDF (reference sequence). The length of the CDR3 is 12 residues.